The 17 T cell receptor beta chains reported below all come from one sample, sequenced in a study of blood T cell repertoires in COVID-19. The data were produced by immunoSEQ multiplex PCR, yet TCRdb's version contains in-frame clones alone and is incomplete. The sample lists under 350,000 clones, roughly nine tenths occurring once. Sequencing was done on a sample of PBMCs or T cells enriched from blood (not recorded which). All receptors come from a man aged 55 to 70 who had recovered from COVID-19.

The V and J genes are TRBV24-1 and TRBJ2-1; TRBD2 is a possible D gene (6 bases). Germline loops: CDR1 KGHDR, CDR2 SFDVKD. V was shortened by 6 bases and J by 9 bases, with 17 bases between the two germline ends. CDR3 size: 14 residues. CDR3 protein: CATSRGYPLSEQFF. The CDR3, as DNA: TGTGCCACCAGTCGGGGGTACCCCCTGTCTGAGCAGTTCTTC.

This chain links TRBV18 with TRBJ1-5; the D is unclear. Germline lookup yields CDR1 KGHSH and CDR2 LQKENI. Trimming left V 3 bases short and J 0 bases short, with 6 bases between. The CDR3 covers 14 residues. The chain's CDR3 is CASSPSGSNQPQHF. CDR3 DNA: TGTGCCAGCTCACCGTCAGGTAGCAATCAGCCCCAGCATTTT.

The V gene is TRBV7-8, the J gene TRBJ2-7, with 14 bases aligning to TRBD2. The CDR3 totals 22 residues. Trimming removed 2 bases from V and 5 bases from J; junction bases left unmatched: 23. The germline CDR1 and CDR2 sequences are SGHVS and FQNEAQ. CDR3 coding DNA: TGTGCCAGCAGCTTACCCATTGAGGGAGGGACTAGCGGGAGCTTGGTCGGGGACGAGCAGTACTTC. This gives the protein CASSLPIEGGTSGSLVGDEQYF.

V gene TRBV23-1 combines with J gene TRBJ1-5; 7 positions match TRBD1. TRBV23-1 is reported as an ORF; its role is uncertain. CDR3 length: 20 amino acids. The J segment lost 0 bases and the V segment lost 4 bases, leaving 18 bases of the junction unmatched. CDR3 amino acids: CASSLLLGTEVRYSNQPQHF. The CDR3 DNA reads as TGCGCCAGCAGTCTGTTGCTAGGGACAGAAGTCCGCTATAGCAATCAGCCCCAGCATTTT.

This chain joins TRBV6-2 or TRBV6-3 and TRBJ2-1; D possibly corresponds to TRBD1 (5 bases). Deletions cut 5 bases from V and 8 bases from J, with 7 bases between. The CDR3 has 11 amino acids. Germline-derived CDR1 and CDR2 are MNHEY and SVGEGT. CDR3 nucleotides: TGTGCCAGCAGTCAGGGCTATGAGCAGTTCTTC. It is translated as CASSQGYEQFF.

This clone was seen once. V usage is TRBV7-9 and J usage is TRBJ2-2; D not certain. Between the trimmed V and J ends, which lost 5 bases and 9 bases, there was a span of 10 bases. The CDR3 loop spans 12 amino acids. Looked up from germline, CDR1 is SEHNR and CDR2 is FQNEAQ (reference sequence). In DNA, the CDR3 is TGTGCCAGCAGCCCCCCCAGTAGGGAGCTGTTTTTT. Its protein is CASSPPSRELFF.

The chain joins TRBV14 to TRBJ1-2; the match to TRBD1 covers 7 bases. V was clipped by 2 bases and J by 7 bases; unmatched bases: 7. The CDR3 runs 14 residues. CDR1 SGHDN and CDR2 FVKESK come from the germline V gene. The CDR3 here is CASSQPGQVGGYTF. CDR3 in DNA: TGTGCCAGCAGCCAACCCGGACAGGTTGGTGGCTACACCTTC.

The table lists this clone with a count of one. The chain employs TRBV4-2 and TRBJ2-1, with D maybe TRBD2 (5 bases). The CDR3 length is 16 residues. Trimming cost V 0 bases and J 4 bases, with 13 bases left between them. Germline lookup yields CDR1 LGHNA and CDR2 YNFKEQ. The CDR3 DNA reads as TGTGCCAGCAGCCAAGACCTAGCCGGTTCATACAATGAGCAGTTCTTC. It yields the protein CASSQDLAGSYNEQFF.

The chain employs TRBV5-1 and TRBJ1-6; no clear D. Per the germline V gene, CDR1 is SGHRS and CDR2 is YFSETQ. V was pared by 2 bases and J by 6 bases, with 9 bases between. The CDR3 length is 14 residues. CDR3 sequence reads: CASSLDGGNSPLHF. The CDR3 DNA is TGCGCCAGCAGCTTAGACGGAGGTAATTCACCCCTCCACTTT.

The gene calls are TRBV7-2 and TRBJ2-6; no clear D gene. Germline assignment: CDR1 SGHTA and CDR2 FQGNSA. The CDR3 contains 15 residues. Trimming left V 4 bases short and J 2 bases short, with 9 bases between. The CDR3 nucleotides are TGTGCCAGCAGCTCACGGGTAGCTGGGGCCAACGTCCTGACTTTC. Residues: CASSSRVAGANVLTF.

CDR3 coding DNA: TGCGCCAGCAGAAAGCTATCCTCCTCCTACAATGAGCAGTTCTTC. As protein: CASRKLSSSYNEQFF. V gene TRBV5-1 combines with J gene TRBJ2-1; D gene ambiguous. The V and J ends lost 5 bases and 0 bases respectively, with 12 bases between them. The CDR3 extends over 15 amino acids. Germline lookup yields CDR1 SGHRS and CDR2 YFSETQ.

The gene calls are TRBV3-1 (or the pseudogene TRBV3-2) and TRBJ1-1; D gene uncertain. Germline-derived CDR1 and CDR2 are LGHDT and YNNKEL (reference sequence). The CDR3 extends over 14 amino acids. Between the trimmed V and J ends, which lost 4 bases and 1 base, there was a span of 10 bases. The chain's CDR3 is CASSPESGNTEAFF. For the CDR3, the DNA is TGTGCCAGCAGCCCAGAGTCAGGGAACACTGAAGCTTTCTTT.

This sequence joins TRBV18 and TRBJ2-1, with 7 bases that match TRBD1. This CDR3 region has 16 residues. V lost 1 base and J lost 0; bases outside the gene matches: 3. Germline V lookup: CDR1 KGHSH, CDR2 LQKENI. CDR3: CASSPQGASSYNEQFF. The DNA for the CDR3 is TGTGCCAGCTCACCACAGGGGGCCAGCTCCTACAATGAGCAGTTCTTC.

The V call is TRBV29-1, the J call TRBJ1-1; TRBD1 matches at 9 bases. This CDR3 has 14 amino acids. Trimming cost V 4 bases and J 7 bases; bases outside gene matches: 10. Germline values: CDR1 SQVTM, CDR2 ANQGSEA. This CDR3 is CSVALRQGDGEAFF. DNA of the CDR3: TGCAGCGTTGCCCTCCGACAGGGGGATGGTGAAGCTTTCTTT.

This clone was seen once. The chain uses TRBV6-2 or TRBV6-3 and TRBJ2-1; tentatively, D is TRBD1 (6 bases). Trimming removed 5 bases at V and 7 bases at J, with 6 bases between. The CDR3 extends over 11 amino acids. Germline V gives CDR1 MNHEY, CDR2 SVGEGT. The CDR3 DNA sequence: TGTGCCAGCAGTACAGGGAATGAGCAGTTCTTC. This gives the protein CASSTGNEQFF.

The gene calls are TRBV19 and TRBJ2-5; TRBD1 matches at 10 bases. V lost 3 bases, J lost 5 bases, and 6 bases stayed unmatched. Germline loops: CDR1 LNHDA, CDR2 SQIVND (reference sequence). The CDR3 is 15 residues long. This chain's CDR3 is CASSIGTGVRETQYF. CDR3 in DNA: TGTGCCAGTAGTATTGGGACAGGGGTGCGGGAGACCCAGTACTTC.

This clone was observed a single time. The genes are TRBV28 and TRBJ2-2; D might be TRBD1 (6 bases). Deletions cut 4 bases from V and 5 bases from J, with 8 bases between. The CDR3 totals 13 residues. Germline V gene lookup returns CDR1 MDHEN and CDR2 SYDVKM. The CDR3 sequence is CASSYRVTGELFF. The CDR3 DNA reads TGTGCCAGCAGTTACAGGGTTACCGGGGAGCTGTTTTTT.